This T cell receptor beta chain was retrieved from a study of T cell responses to AZD1222 COVID-19 vaccine. Comment on this clone: The antigen remains unidentified.

Profiled with immunoSEQ multiplex PCR; TCRdb holds only in-frame clones, not every one. Altogether about 83,000 clones are present, about 84% being singletons, with the ten largest covering about 9.5%. V was clipped by 1 base and J by 5 bases, with 9 bases between them. The CDR3 covers 13 residues. From germline, CDR1 is WSHSY and CDR2 SAAADI. Study findings and constraints: White British donors predominated, females outnumbered males, and clonal diversity was possibly underestimated.

The sequence was obtained from an adult in good health. The sequenced sample was peripheral blood, obtained on day 0 of AZD1222 vaccination. The rearrangement uses TRBV10-2 and TRBJ2-7; a possible D gene is TRBD2 (6 bases). CDR3 DNA: TGCGCCAGCAGTGAGTATGGGGGGAACGAGCAGTACTTC. Translated: CASSEYGGNEQYF.